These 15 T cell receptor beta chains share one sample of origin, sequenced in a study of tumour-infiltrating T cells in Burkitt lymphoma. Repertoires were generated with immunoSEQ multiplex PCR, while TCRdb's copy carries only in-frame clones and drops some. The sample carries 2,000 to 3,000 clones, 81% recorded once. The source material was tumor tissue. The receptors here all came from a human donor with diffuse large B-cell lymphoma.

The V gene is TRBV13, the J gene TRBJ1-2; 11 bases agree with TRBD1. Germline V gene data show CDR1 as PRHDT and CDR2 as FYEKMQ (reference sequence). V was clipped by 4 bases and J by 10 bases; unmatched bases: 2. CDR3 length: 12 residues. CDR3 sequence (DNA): TGTGCCAGCAGCTGGGGACAGGGGGACTACACCTTC. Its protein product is CASSWGQGDYTF.

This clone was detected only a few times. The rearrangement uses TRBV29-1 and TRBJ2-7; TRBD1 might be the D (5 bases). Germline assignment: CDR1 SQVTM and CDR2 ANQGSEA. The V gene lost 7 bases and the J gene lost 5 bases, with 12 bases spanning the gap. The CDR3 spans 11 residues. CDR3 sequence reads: CSAEGRDEQYF. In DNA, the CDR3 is TGCAGCGCCGAAGGCAGGGACGAGCAGTACTTC.

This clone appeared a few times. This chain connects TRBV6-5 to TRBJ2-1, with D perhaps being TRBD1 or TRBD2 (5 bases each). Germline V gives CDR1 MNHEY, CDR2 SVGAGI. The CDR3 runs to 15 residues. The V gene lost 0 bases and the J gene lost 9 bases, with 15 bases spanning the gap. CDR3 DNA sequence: TGTGCCAGCAGTTACTCGAGGGCAGGGAAAGGTGAGCAGTTCTTC. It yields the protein CASSYSRAGKGEQFF.

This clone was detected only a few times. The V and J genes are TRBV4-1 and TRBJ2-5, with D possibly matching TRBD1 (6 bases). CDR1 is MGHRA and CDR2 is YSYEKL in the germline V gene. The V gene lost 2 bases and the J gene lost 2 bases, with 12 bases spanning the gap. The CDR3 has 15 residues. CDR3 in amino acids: CASSQTPTGQETQYF. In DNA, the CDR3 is TGCGCCAGCAGCCAAACCCCGACAGGACAAGAGACCCAGTACTTC.

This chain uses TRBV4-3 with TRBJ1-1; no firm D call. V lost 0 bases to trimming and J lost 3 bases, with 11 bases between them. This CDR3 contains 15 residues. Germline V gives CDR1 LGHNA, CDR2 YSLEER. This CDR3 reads CASSQDGLTYTEAFF. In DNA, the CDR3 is TGCGCCAGCAGCCAAGACGGATTGACGTACACTGAAGCTTTCTTT.

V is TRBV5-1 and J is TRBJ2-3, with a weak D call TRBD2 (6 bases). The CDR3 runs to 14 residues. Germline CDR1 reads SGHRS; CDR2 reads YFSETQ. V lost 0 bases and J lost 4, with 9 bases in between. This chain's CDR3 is CASSLVAGSDTQYF. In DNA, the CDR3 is TGCGCCAGCAGCTTGGTGGCGGGATCAGATACGCAGTATTTT.

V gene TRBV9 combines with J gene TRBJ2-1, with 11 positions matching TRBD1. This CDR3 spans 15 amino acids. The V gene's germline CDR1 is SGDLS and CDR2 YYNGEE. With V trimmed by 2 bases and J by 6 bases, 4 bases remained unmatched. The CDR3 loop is CASSVSGTGGNEQFF. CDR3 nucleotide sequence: TGTGCCAGCAGCGTTTCCGGGACAGGGGGCAATGAGCAGTTCTTC. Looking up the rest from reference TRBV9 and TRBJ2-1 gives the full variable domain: DSGVTQTPKHLITATGQRVTLRCSPRSGDLSVYWYQQSLDQGLQFLIQYYNGEERAKGNILERFSAQQFPDLHSELNLSSLELGDSALYFCASSVSGTGGNEQFFGPGTRLTVL.

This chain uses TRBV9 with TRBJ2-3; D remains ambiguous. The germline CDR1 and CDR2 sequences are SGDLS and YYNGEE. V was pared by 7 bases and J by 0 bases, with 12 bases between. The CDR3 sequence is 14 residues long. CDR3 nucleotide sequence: TGTGCCAGCGCTACGAGCCCTAGCACAGATACGCAGTATTTT. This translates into CASATSPSTDTQYF.

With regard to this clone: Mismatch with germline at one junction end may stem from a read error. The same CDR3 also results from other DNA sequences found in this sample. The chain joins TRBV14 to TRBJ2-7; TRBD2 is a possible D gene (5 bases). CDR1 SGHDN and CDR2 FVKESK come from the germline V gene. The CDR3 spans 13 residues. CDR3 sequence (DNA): TGTGCCAGCAGCTGGGCGGACTCCTATGAGCAGTACTTC. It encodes CASSWADSYEQYF.

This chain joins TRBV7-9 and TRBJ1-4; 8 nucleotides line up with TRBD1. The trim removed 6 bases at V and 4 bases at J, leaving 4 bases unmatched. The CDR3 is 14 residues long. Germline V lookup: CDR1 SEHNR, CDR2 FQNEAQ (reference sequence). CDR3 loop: CASRWDRINEKLFF. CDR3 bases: TGTGCCAGCAGGTGGGACAGGATTAATGAAAAACTGTTTTTT.

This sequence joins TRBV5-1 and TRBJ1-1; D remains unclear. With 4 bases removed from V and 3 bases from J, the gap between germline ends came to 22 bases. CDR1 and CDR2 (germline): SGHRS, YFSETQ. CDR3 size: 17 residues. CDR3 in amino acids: CASSLGSSSLSYTEAFF. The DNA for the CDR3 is TGCGCCAGCAGCCTGGGGTCTTCCTCGTTAAGCTACACTGAAGCTTTCTTT.

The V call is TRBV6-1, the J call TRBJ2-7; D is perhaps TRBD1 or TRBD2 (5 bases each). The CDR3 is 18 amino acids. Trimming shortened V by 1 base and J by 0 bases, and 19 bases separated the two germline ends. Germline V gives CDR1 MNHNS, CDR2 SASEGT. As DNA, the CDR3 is TGTGCCAGCAGTGAAGATCCCACGGGACCGACGAACTCCTACGAGCAGTACTTC. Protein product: CASSEDPTGPTNSYEQYF.

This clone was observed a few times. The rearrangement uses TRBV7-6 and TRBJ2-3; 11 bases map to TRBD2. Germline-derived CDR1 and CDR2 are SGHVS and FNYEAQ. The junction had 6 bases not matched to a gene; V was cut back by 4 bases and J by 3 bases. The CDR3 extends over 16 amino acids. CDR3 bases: TGTGCCAGCAGCTCCTTAGCGGGGGGGCTTACAGATACGCAGTATTTT. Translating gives CASSSLAGGLTDTQYF.

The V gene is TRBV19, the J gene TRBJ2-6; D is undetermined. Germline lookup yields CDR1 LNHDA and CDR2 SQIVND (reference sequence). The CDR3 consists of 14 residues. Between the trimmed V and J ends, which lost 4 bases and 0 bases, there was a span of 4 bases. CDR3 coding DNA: TGTGCCAGTAGTACAGTCTCTGGGGCCAACGTCCTGACTTTC. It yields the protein CASSTVSGANVLTF.

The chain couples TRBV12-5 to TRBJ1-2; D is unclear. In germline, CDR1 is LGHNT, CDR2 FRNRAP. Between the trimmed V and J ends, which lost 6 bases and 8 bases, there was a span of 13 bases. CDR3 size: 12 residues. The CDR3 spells CASGSGVGGYTF. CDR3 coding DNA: TGTGCTAGTGGCTCTGGTGTGGGCGGCTACACCTTC. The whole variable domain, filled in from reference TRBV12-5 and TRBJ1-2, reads DARVTQTPRHKVTEMGQEVTMRCQPILGHNTVFWYRQTMMQGLELLAYFRNRAPLDDSGMPKDRFSAEMPDATLATLKIQPSEPRDSAVYFCASGSGVGGYTFGSGTRLTVV.